These 5 T cell receptor beta chains originate from one sample sequenced in a study of blood T cell repertoires in COVID-19. Produced via immunoSEQ multiplex PCR; TCRdb's table is partial and in-frame only. Among roughly 70,000 clones listed, about 73% were seen once. The sequencing input was peripheral blood. The receptors were sampled from a man aged 60-69 years with acute or convalescent COVID-19.

V is TRBV18 and J is TRBJ1-1; 8 bases map to TRBD1. Germline V gene data show CDR1 as KGHSH and CDR2 as LQKENI. The CDR3 runs 14 residues. V lost 5 bases and J lost 9; bases outside the gene matches: 11. The CDR3 is CASSTRSRQGKAFF. The CDR3 DNA is TGTGCCAGCTCAACTCGATCAAGACAGGGGAAAGCTTTCTTT.

This clone showed up just once. The V and J genes are TRBV27 and TRBJ2-5, with TRBD1 as a possible D gene (5 bases). The ends were cut back, 5 bases at V and 0 bases at J, with 16 bases in the middle. This CDR3 is built from 16 residues. Germline-derived CDR1 and CDR2 are MNHEY and SMNVEV (reference sequence). The chain's CDR3 is CASSPRSKGNQETQYF. CDR3 DNA sequence: TGTGCCAGCAGTCCCCGGTCCAAGGGGAACCAAGAGACCCAGTACTTC.

This rearrangement joins TRBV3-1 (or the pseudogene TRBV3-2) to TRBJ2-5; TRBD2 matches 7 bases. The CDR3 has 15 residues. V trimming: 2 bases; J trimming: 3 bases; junction bases outside the gene matches: 6. The V gene's germline CDR1 is LGHDT and CDR2 YNNKEL (reference sequence). In DNA form, the CDR3 reads TGTGCCAGCAGCCAAAATCCGAGCGGGGAAGAGACCCAGTACTTC. Amino acids: CASSQNPSGEETQYF.

The V call is TRBV30, the J call TRBJ2-1, with D perhaps TRBD1 (6 bases). The V end was cut by 4 bases, the J end by 0 bases, with 16 bases between. The CDR3 loop spans 16 amino acids. Germline values: CDR1 GTSNPN, CDR2 SVGIG (reference sequence). The CDR3 reads CAWTGAPRSSYNEQFF. The CDR3 DNA sequence: TGTGCCTGGACAGGGGCGCCTCGCAGCTCCTACAATGAGCAGTTCTTC.

The V and J genes are TRBV7-9 and TRBJ2-2, with TRBD1 matching over 7 bases. CDR1 is SEHNR, CDR2 FQNEAQ, per germline (reference sequence). The trim removed 0 bases at V and 5 bases at J, leaving 6 bases unmatched. The CDR3 has 16 residues. The CDR3 protein is CASSLAGRGITGELFF. CDR3 DNA sequence: TGTGCCAGCAGCTTAGCCGGCAGGGGGATTACCGGGGAGCTGTTTTTT.